One and the same sample provided the 21 T cell receptor beta chains below, sequenced in a study of T-cell reconstitution after alpha-beta-depleted transplantation in children. A library of TCRbeta sequences, prepared with unique molecular identifiers, was generated. Each CDR3 protein gets one entry after TCRdb re-called the PCR reads with MiXCR. Of hundreds of thousands of distinct CDR3 sequences in the sample, roughly 17% were seen once. The sample was PBMCs from the stem cell graft donor, taken from the stem cell graft. Every receptor here comes from a human donor who donated a stem cell graft to a child with acute myeloid leukemia.

V usage is TRBV20-1 and J usage is TRBJ2-7; D gene ambiguous. CDR3 length: 9 residues. Deletions cut 0 bases from V and 6 bases from J, with 0 bases between. Germline CDR1 DFQATT, CDR2 SNEGSKA (reference sequence). Written as DNA, the CDR3 is TGCAGTGCTAGAGACGAGCAGTACGTC. This codes for CSARDEQYV.

This clonotype was seen only a few times. The chain recombines TRBV5-1 with TRBJ2-7, with a weak D call TRBD1 (6 bases). This CDR3 is 15 amino acids long. Germline lookup yields CDR1 SGHRS and CDR2 YFSETQ. The ends were cut back, 2 bases at V and 0 bases at J, with 12 bases in the middle. CDR3 loop: CASSLDRGTSYEQYF. CDR3 nucleotide sequence: TGCGCCAGCAGCTTAGATAGGGGGACCTCCTACGAGCAGTACTTC.

This clonotype was recorded many times. This chain connects TRBV20-1 to TRBJ2-2; 7 nucleotides match TRBD2. CDR3 length: 14 amino acids. Trimming removed 3 bases from V and 5 bases from J; junction bases left unmatched: 6. Germline V gives CDR1 DFQATT, CDR2 SNEGSKA (reference sequence). The CDR3 region is CSASRFGGTGELFF. As DNA, the CDR3 is TGCAGTGCTAGTCGGTTCGGGGGGACCGGGGAGCTGTTTTTT.

The sample holds many counts of this clonotype. In DNA form, the CDR3 reads TGTGCCACCCGAGGGTTGTGGAACACTGAAGCTTTCTTT. Translating gives CATRGLWNTEAFF. The V gene is TRBV12-3 or TRBV12-4, the J gene TRBJ1-1; no definite D call. Trimming left V 10 bases short and J 1 base short, with 13 bases between. The CDR3 covers 13 residues.

This clonotype was found many times. This chain connects TRBV20-1 to TRBJ2-7, with TRBD1 as a possible D gene (5 bases). Looked up from germline, CDR1 is DFQATT and CDR2 is SNEGSKA (reference sequence). V was clipped by 1 base and J by 2 bases, with 15 bases between them. This CDR3 is 15 amino acids long. CDR3 DNA: TGCAGTGCTAGAGCAGGCACAGGCAACACCTACGAGCAGTACTTC. Its translation: CSARAGTGNTYEQYF.

This clonotype appeared many times. V is TRBV25-1 and J is TRBJ2-1; a weak D match, TRBD2 (6 bases). Germline assignment: CDR1 MGHDK and CDR2 SYGVNS. The CDR3 runs to 14 residues. Trimming left V 6 bases short and J 6 bases short, with 15 bases between. Here the CDR3 reads CASREGSGPNEQFF. CDR3 coding DNA: TGTGCCAGCAGGGAGGGGTCGGGGCCCAATGAGCAGTTCTTC.

In this sample, this clonotype turned up many times. The chain couples TRBV20-1 to TRBJ1-2, with 9 bases matching TRBD1. Germline V gene sequence: CDR1 DFQATT, CDR2 SNEGSKA (reference sequence). The junction had 3 bases not matched to a gene; V was cut back by 0 bases and J by 4 bases. CDR3 length equals 14 residues. Written as DNA, the CDR3 is TGCAGTGCTAGAGAAGGGACAGGGCCCTATGGCTACACCTTC. Translating it yields CSAREGTGPYGYTF.

This clonotype has a count of ten or more. This sequence joins TRBV29-1 and TRBJ1-5; TRBD1 might be the D (6 bases). V was pared by 6 bases and J by 0 bases, with 15 bases between. Germline CDR1 reads SQVTM; CDR2 reads ANQGSEA. The CDR3 extends over 15 amino acids. The DNA for the CDR3 is TGCAGCGTCGCGGCTGGACAGTCTAGCAATCAGCCCCAGCATTTT. Translating gives CSVAAGQSSNQPQHF.

The chain uses TRBV19 and TRBJ1-4; D is undetermined. The CDR3 has 14 amino acids. Germline CDR1 reads LNHDA; CDR2 reads SQIVND (reference sequence). V was trimmed by 5 bases and J by 5 bases, leaving 12 bases between them. The CDR3 DNA reads TGTGCCAGTAGTTCAGGAAACTTAAATGAAAAACTGTTTTTT. Residues: CASSSGNLNEKLFF. Drawing the rest from reference TRBV19 and TRBJ1-4, the complete variable domain is DGGITQSPKYLFRKEGQNVTLSCEQNLNHDAMYWYRQDPGQGLRLIYYSQIVNDFQKGDIAEGYSVSREKKESFPLTVTSAQKNPTAFYLCASSSGNLNEKLFFGSGTQLSVL.

In nucleotides, the CDR3 is TGTGCCATCAGTTTAGTGGTCCCGAGTAGCGGGGGGACCTACGAGCAGTACTTC. It codes for CAISLVVPSSGGTYEQYF. This rearrangement joins TRBV10-3 to TRBJ2-7; TRBD2 matches at 10 bases. The germline gives CDR1 ENHRY, CDR2 SYGVKD. Trimming cost V 5 bases and J 2 bases; bases outside gene matches: 15. This CDR3 is built from 18 residues.

This clonotype has a count of ten or more. The chain has TRBV10-3 and TRBJ2-7; D possibly uses TRBD1 or TRBD2 (5 bases each). Per the germline V gene, CDR1 is ENHRY and CDR2 is SYGVKD. V was cut by 7 bases and J by 3 bases, with 13 bases left in between. The CDR3 has 13 residues. DNA of the CDR3: TGTGCCATCACCGGGGACCCTTACTACGAGCAGTACTTC. It is translated as CAITGDPYYEQYF.

The sample holds many counts of this clonotype. The CDR3 sequence is CASSSDTNTEAFF. The CDR3 DNA reads as TGTGCCAGCAGCTCGGACACGAACACTGAAGCTTTCTTT. This chain joins TRBV7-2 and TRBJ1-1; possibly TRBD1 for D (5 bases). Germline CDR1 is SGHTA and CDR2 is FQGNSA. V lost 4 bases and J 1 base, leaving 7 bases between the germline ends. The CDR3 consists of 13 residues.

This clonotype was seen a few times. The chain combines TRBV4-3 with TRBJ2-1, with 7 bases fitting TRBD2. CDR1 is LGHNA and CDR2 is YSLEER in the germline V gene. This CDR3 comprises 15 residues. The V gene end was trimmed by 0 bases and the J gene end by 9 bases; junction bases not matched to a gene: 8. The CDR3 is CASSQDLGREGEQFF. CDR3 coding DNA: TGCGCCAGCAGCCAAGATCTCGGCAGGGAGGGTGAGCAGTTCTTC.

This clonotype was seen a handful of times. The V call is TRBV5-1, the J call TRBJ2-5; D possibly matches TRBD1 or TRBD2 (5 bases each). The germline V gene encodes CDR1 SGHRS and CDR2 YFSETQ. The CDR3 length is 13 residues. V lost 7 bases, J lost 1 base, and 11 bases lay in between. In nucleotides, the CDR3 is TGCGCCAGCTCGGGGCCCCCCCAAGAGACCCAGTACTTC. This codes for CASSGPPQETQYF. The whole variable domain, filled in from reference TRBV5-1 and TRBJ2-5, reads KAGVTQTPRYLIKTRGQQVTLSCSPISGHRSVSWYQQTPGQGLQFLFEYFSETQRNKGNFPGRFSGRQFSNSRSEMNVSTLELGDSALYLCASSGPPQETQYFGPGTRLLVL.

This clonotype was counted ten times or more. This sequence joins TRBV20-1 and TRBJ2-5; TRBD2 matches 11 bases. CDR1 and CDR2 from the germline V gene are DFQATT and SNEGSKA (reference sequence). The CDR3 extends over 15 amino acids. V lost 6 bases, J lost 4 bases, and 10 bases stayed unmatched. For the CDR3, the DNA is TGCAGTGCAGGCATAGCGGGGGGGCCAGGAGAGACCCAGTACTTC. Translation gives CSAGIAGGPGETQYF.

This clonotype was counted many times. The chain carries TRBV5-6 and TRBJ2-3; D might be TRBD2 (5 bases). CDR3 length: 17 amino acids. The germline CDR1 and CDR2 sequences are SGHDT and YYEEEE. V was cut by 4 bases and J by 4 bases, with 22 bases left in between. CDR3 DNA: TGTGCCAGCAGCACACGACGGAGGACCCAAGGGCCAGATACGCAGTATTTT. Protein: CASSTRRRTQGPDTQYF.

At least ten counts were recorded for this clonotype. The chain employs TRBV20-1 and TRBJ1-5; D might be TRBD1 (6 bases). V was cut by 3 bases and J by 3 bases, with 18 bases left in between. Germline loops: CDR1 DFQATT, CDR2 SNEGSKA (reference sequence). There are 16 residues in the CDR3. This chain's CDR3 is CSARRGIGGHNQPQHF. In nucleotides, the CDR3 is TGCAGTGCTAGGAGGGGGATCGGGGGACACAATCAGCCCCAGCATTTT.

The chain carries TRBV6-2 or TRBV6-3 and TRBJ2-5; TRBD1 matches 7 bases. J gave up 2 bases and V 2 bases, and 20 bases lay outside the gene matches. The CDR3 runs 20 residues. Per germline, CDR1 MNHEY and CDR2 SVGEGT. The CDR3 loop is CASSYPTPLTDRTSQETQYF. Here the CDR3 DNA reads TGTGCCAGCAGTTACCCAACCCCCCTCACGGACAGGACGAGTCAAGAGACCCAGTACTTC.

This clonotype was seen ten or more times. The chain carries TRBV20-1 and TRBJ1-4, with D perhaps matching TRBD1 (5 bases). With 2 bases removed from V and 0 bases from J, the gap between germline ends came to 10 bases. The CDR3 sequence is 15 residues long. The germline V gene has CDR1 DFQATT and CDR2 SNEGSKA (reference sequence). Here the CDR3 reads CSARRGPATNEKLFF. CDR3 nucleotide sequence: TGCAGTGCTAGAAGGGGACCTGCAACTAATGAAAAACTGTTTTTT.

The chain is built from TRBV20-1 and TRBJ1-1, with D unresolved. Per germline, CDR1 DFQATT and CDR2 SNEGSKA (reference sequence). V lost 3 bases to trimming and J lost 4 bases, with 9 bases between them. The CDR3 consists of 12 residues. DNA of the CDR3: TGCAGTGCTAGGTTCTCGAGCACTGAAGCTTTCTTT. It yields the protein CSARFSSTEAFF.

This clonotype was found many times. This rearrangement joins TRBV20-1 to TRBJ2-3; 8 bases map to TRBD1. CDR1 is DFQATT, CDR2 SNEGSKA, per germline (reference sequence). The CDR3 totals 15 residues. Trimming cost V 2 bases and J 2 bases; bases outside gene matches: 6. The CDR3 DNA is TGCAGTGCTAGACGGACAGGGTGGACCACAGATACGCAGTATTTT. Its protein is CSARRTGWTTDTQYF.